These T cell receptor beta chains were read from a single sample in a study of blood T cell repertoires in COVID-19. Libraries were prepared by immunoSEQ multiplex PCR; TCRdb keeps only in-frame clonotypes and omits some of them. The sample includes approximately 150,000 clones, about 87% of them seen just once. The sequenced sample was peripheral blood. The receptor set was obtained from a woman aged 50 to 60 with active or convalescent COVID-19. Each CDR3 is given with its conserved first and last residue. A D gene is named only where the DNA matches it firmly. Clone sizes are given selectively: once, few, many, or a class where the clone is expanded.

v_gene	abundance	d_gene	j_gene	CDR3aa	CDR3nt
TRBV12-3/TRBV12-4	-	-	TRBJ1-2	CASSSAANYGYTF	TGTGCCAGCAGTTCGGCGGCAAACTATGGCTACACCTTC
TRBV18	-	-	TRBJ1-1	CASSPVAAVEAFF	TGTGCCAGCTCACCCGTTGCGGCAGTAGAAGCTTTCTTT
TRBV15	-	TRBD1	TRBJ1-5	CATSGYGQGAQPQHF	TGTGCCACCAGCGGATACGGACAGGGTGCTCAGCCCCAGCATTTT
TRBV7-6	-	-	TRBJ1-3	CASSLVRAGPSSGNTIYF	TGTGCCAGCAGCTTAGTAAGAGCTGGGCCGAGCTCTGGAAACACCATATATTTT
TRBV10-3	-	TRBD2	TRBJ2-7	CAISELTSGGYEQYF	TGTGCCATCAGTGAGTTAACTAGCGGGGGTTACGAGCAGTACTTC
TRBV10-2	-	TRBD1	TRBJ1-5	CASSESRAGGVNQPQHF	TGCGCCAGCAGTGAGTCGAGGGCAGGGGGCGTCAATCAGCCCCAGCATTTT
TRBV3-1/TRBV3-2	few	TRBD2	TRBJ2-2	CASSHGTSGEGTGELFF	TGTGCCAGCAGCCACGGGACTAGCGGGGAGGGCACCGGGGAGCTGTTTTTT
TRBV15	-	-	TRBJ1-1	CATSLGRGNTEAFF	TGTGCCACCAGCCTGGGCAGGGGTAACACTGAAGCTTTCTTT
TRBV5-1	-	-	TRBJ1-1	CASSRNVGNTEAFF	TGCGCCAGCAGCCGAAACGTCGGGAACACTGAAGCTTTCTTT
TRBV4-1	-	-	TRBJ2-7	CASSHPGDSYEQYF	TGCGCCAGCAGCCACCCAGGTGACTCCTACGAGCAGTACTTC
TRBV3-1/TRBV3-2	-	-	TRBJ1-2	CASSQGAKYGYTF	TGTGCCAGCAGCCAAGGTGCTAAGTATGGCTACACCTTC
TRBV28	-	-	TRBJ1-1	CASSLGSTEAFF	TGTGCCAGCAGTTTAGGGAGCACTGAAGCTTTCTTT
TRBV4-1	-	-	TRBJ1-1	CASSRENRVNTEAFF	TGCGCCAGCAGCCGGGAGAACAGGGTGAACACTGAAGCTTTCTTT
TRBV30	once	TRBD2	TRBJ2-5	CAWSKRGGSLKTQYF	TGTGCCTGGAGTAAACGGGGGGGCTCCTTGAAGACCCAGTACTTC
TRBV28	-	-	TRBJ1-1	CASSLWDTNTEAFF	TGTGCCAGCAGTTTATGGGACACTAACACTGAAGCTTTCTTT
TRBV7-2	-	-	TRBJ2-3	CASSSYSGFTDTQYF	TGTGCCAGCAGCTCTTACAGTGGCTTCACAGATACGCAGTATTTT
TRBV9	once	TRBD2	TRBJ2-1	CASSVESSGGFNEQFF	TGTGCCAGCAGCGTAGAGTCTAGCGGGGGTTTCAATGAGCAGTTCTTC
TRBV3-1/TRBV3-2	-	TRBD1	TRBJ1-4	CASSPRDRGSNEKLFF	TGTGCCAGCAGCCCGCGGGACAGGGGATCTAATGAAAAACTGTTTTTT
TRBV28	-	-	TRBJ1-2	CASSLNRAAMVVYGYTF	TGTGCCAGCAGTTTAAACCGCGCGGCCATGGTGGTTTATGGCTACACCTTC
TRBV18	-	-	TRBJ2-7	CASSPPWGADSHEQYF	TGTGCCAGCTCACCACCGTGGGGAGCAGATTCCCACGAGCAGTACTTC
TRBV30	-	-	TRBJ2-7	CAWSSRGYEQYF	TGTGCCTGGAGTTCCCGGGGGTACGAGCAGTACTTC
TRBV5-4	-	-	TRBJ1-4	CASSLEAGNEKLFF	TGTGCCAGCAGCTTGGAGGCGGGTAATGAAAAACTGTTTTTT
TRBV19	-	TRBD2	TRBJ2-5	CASSIRLAGVIQETQYF	TGTGCCAGTAGTATACGACTAGCGGGGGTCATACAAGAGACCCAGTACTTC
TRBV4-3	-	-	TRBJ2-7	CASSRSSSDYYEQYF	TGCGCCAGCAGCCGCAGTTCTAGCGACTACTACGAGCAGTACTTC
TRBV27	-	-	TRBJ1-6	CASRRGLQLSPLHF	TGTGCCAGCAGGCGGGGACTCCAGCTTTCGCCCCTCCACTTT
TRBV14	-	-	TRBJ1-2	CASSQVAGTFYGYTF	TGTGCCAGCAGCCAAGTCGCAGGGACTTTCTATGGCTACACCTTC
TRBV5-4	-	-	TRBJ2-5	CASSLAETQYF	TGTGCCAGCAGCTTGGCGGAGACCCAGTACTTC
TRBV11-3	-	-	TRBJ2-7	CASSEGGGYEQYF	TGTGCCAGCAGCGAGGGAGGCGGCTACGAGCAGTACTTC
TRBV18	-	-	TRBJ1-5	CASSRDGNQPQHF	TGTGCCAGCTCGCGGGACGGGAATCAGCCCCAGCATTTT
TRBV6-6	-	TRBD1	TRBJ2-7	CASSQRLSRDRGSGEQYF	TGTGCCAGCAGTCAAAGACTTTCCCGGGACAGGGGTAGTGGCGAGCAGTACTTC
TRBV30	-	TRBD1	TRBJ1-5	CAWKGQGWGQPQHF	TGTGCCTGGAAAGGACAGGGTTGGGGTCAGCCCCAGCATTTT
TRBV6-5	-	TRBD1	TRBJ2-1	CASSPRGYSYNEQFF	TGTGCCAGCAGTCCCAGGGGGTACTCCTACAATGAGCAGTTCTTC
TRBV12-3/TRBV12-4	few	-	TRBJ2-3	CASQQEDTQYF	TGTGCCAGCCAACAGGAAGATACGCAGTATTTT
TRBV4-1	-	-	TRBJ1-6	CASSQGRIRRNYNSPLHF	TGCGCCAGCAGCCAAGGTCGCATAAGGCGGAACTATAATTCACCCCTCCACTTT
TRBV28	-	-	TRBJ2-7	CASSFPPSALRDEQYF	TGTGCCAGCAGTTTCCCCCCTAGCGCTCTAAGGGACGAGCAGTACTTC
TRBV7-9	-	TRBD1	TRBJ1-4	CASSQGQGNEKLFF	TGTGCCAGCAGCCAGGGACAGGGAAATGAAAAACTGTTTTTT
TRBV2	-	TRBD1	TRBJ2-5	CASSLTGSPQETQYF	TGTGCCAGCAGCCTGACAGGGTCCCCTCAAGAGACCCAGTACTTC
TRBV5-1	-	-	TRBJ2-3	CASSGTGDTQYF	TGCGCCAGCAGTGGAACGGGAGATACGCAGTATTTT
TRBV4-1	-	TRBD1	TRBJ1-4	CASSQLGTGGAYNEKLFF	TGCGCCAGCAGCCAATTGGGGACAGGGGGCGCCTATAATGAAAAACTGTTTTTT